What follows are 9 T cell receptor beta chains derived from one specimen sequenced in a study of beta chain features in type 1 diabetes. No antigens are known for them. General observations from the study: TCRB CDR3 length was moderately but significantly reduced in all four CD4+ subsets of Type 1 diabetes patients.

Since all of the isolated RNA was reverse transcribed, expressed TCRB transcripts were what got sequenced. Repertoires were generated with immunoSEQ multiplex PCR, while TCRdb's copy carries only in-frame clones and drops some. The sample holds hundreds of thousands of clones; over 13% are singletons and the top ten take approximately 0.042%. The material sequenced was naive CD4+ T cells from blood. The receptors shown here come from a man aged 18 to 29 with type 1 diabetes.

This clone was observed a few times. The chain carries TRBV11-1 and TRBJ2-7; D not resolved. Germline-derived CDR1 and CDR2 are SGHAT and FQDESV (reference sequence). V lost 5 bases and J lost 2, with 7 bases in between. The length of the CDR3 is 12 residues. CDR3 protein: CASSRSAYEQYF. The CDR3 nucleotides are TGTGCCAGCAGCCGCAGCGCCTACGAGCAGTACTTC.

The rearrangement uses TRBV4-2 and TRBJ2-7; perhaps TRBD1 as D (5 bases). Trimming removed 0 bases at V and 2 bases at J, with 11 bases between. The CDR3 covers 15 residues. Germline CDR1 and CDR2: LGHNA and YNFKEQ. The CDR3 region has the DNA TGTGCCAGCAGCCAAGATCTGGACACCACCTACGAGCAGTACTTC. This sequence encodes CASSQDLDTTYEQYF.

The CDR3 is CASRRDFASTDTQYF. CDR3 DNA sequence: TGCGCCAGCCGGAGGGACTTCGCTAGCACAGATACGCAGTATTTT. V usage is TRBV5-1 and J usage is TRBJ2-3; TRBD2 is a possible D gene (6 bases). The V gene lost 7 bases and the J gene lost 0 bases, with 15 bases spanning the gap. The CDR3 is 15 amino acids. Germline-derived CDR1 and CDR2 are SGHRS and YFSETQ.

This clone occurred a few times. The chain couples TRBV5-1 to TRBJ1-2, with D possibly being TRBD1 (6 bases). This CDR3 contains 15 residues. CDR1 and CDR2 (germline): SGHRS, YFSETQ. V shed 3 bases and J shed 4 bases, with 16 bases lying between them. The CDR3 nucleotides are TGCGCCAGCAGCTGGGGCCCGCAGGGGACCTATGGCTACACCTTC. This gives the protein CASSWGPQGTYGYTF. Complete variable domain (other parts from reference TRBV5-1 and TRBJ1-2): KAGVTQTPRYLIKTRGQQVTLSCSPISGHRSVSWYQQTPGQGLQFLFEYFSETQRNKGNFPGRFSGRQFSNSRSEMNVSTLELGDSALYLCASSWGPQGTYGYTFGSGTRLTVV.

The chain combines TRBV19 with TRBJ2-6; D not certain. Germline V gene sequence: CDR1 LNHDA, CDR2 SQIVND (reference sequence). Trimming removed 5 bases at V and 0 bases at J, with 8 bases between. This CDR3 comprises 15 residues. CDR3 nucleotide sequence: TGTGCCAGTAGTCCCCAGGACTCTGGGGCCAACGTCCTGACTTTC. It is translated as CASSPQDSGANVLTF.

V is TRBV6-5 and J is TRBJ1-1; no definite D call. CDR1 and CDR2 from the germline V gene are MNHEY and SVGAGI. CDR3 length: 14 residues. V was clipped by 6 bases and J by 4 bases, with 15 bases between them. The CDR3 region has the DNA TGTGCCAGCAGCCTACCGGGGTTAGGCACTGAAGCTTTCTTT. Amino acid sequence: CASSLPGLGTEAFF.

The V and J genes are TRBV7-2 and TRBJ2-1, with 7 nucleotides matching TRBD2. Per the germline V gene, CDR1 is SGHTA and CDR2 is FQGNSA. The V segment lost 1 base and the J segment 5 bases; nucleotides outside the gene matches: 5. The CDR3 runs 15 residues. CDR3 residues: CASSLDGRRNNEQFF. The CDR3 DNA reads TGTGCCAGCAGCTTAGACGGGAGGAGGAACAATGAGCAGTTCTTC.

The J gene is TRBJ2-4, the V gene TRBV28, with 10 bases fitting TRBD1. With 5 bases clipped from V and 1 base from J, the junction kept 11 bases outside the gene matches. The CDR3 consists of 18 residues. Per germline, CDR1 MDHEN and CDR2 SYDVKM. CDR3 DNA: TGTGCCAGCAGTCCACTTGGGACAGGGGCGGCGGCCAAAAACATTCAGTACTTC. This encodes CASSPLGTGAAAKNIQYF.

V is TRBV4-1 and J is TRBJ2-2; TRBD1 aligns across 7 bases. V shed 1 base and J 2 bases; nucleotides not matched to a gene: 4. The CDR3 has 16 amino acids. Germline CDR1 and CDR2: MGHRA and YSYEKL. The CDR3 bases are TGCGCCAGCAGCCAAGTAACAGGGGTAAACACCGGGGAGCTGTTTTTT. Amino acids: CASSQVTGVNTGELFF.